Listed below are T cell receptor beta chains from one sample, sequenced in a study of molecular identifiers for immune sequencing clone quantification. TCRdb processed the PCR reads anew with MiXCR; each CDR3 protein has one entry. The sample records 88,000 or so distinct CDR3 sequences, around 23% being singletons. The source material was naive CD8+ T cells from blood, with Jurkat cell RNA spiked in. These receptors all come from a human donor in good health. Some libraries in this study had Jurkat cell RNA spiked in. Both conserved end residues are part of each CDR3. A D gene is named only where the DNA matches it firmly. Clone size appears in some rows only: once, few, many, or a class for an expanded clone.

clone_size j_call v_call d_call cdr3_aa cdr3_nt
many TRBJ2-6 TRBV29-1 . CSVEDPYTPSGANVLTF TGCAGCGTTGAAGACCCTTATACACCCTCTGGGGCCAACGTCCTGACTTTC
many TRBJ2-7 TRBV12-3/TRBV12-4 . CASSFPSAGFKGDEQYF TGTGCCAGCAGTTTCCCTAGTGCGGGGTTTAAGGGGGACGAGCAGTACTTC
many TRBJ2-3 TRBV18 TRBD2 CASSPGLAGYIADTQYF TGTGCCAGCTCACCGGGACTAGCGGGATACATCGCAGATACGCAGTATTTT
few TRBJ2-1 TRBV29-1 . CSVEPGFYSYNEQFF TGCAGCGTTGAACCGGGGTTTTACTCCTACAATGAGCAGTTCTTC
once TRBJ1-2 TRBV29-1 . CSVEDGYGYTF TGCAGCGTTGAAGATGGCTATGGCTACACCTTC
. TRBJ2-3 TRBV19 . CASRMAADTQYF TGTGCCAGTAGAATGGCGGCAGATACGCAGTATTTT
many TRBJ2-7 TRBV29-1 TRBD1 CSVEQGYYEQYF TGCAGCGTAGAACAGGGGTATTACGAGCAGTACTTC
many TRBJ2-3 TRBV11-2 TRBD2 CASSPTSTSGMFSDTQYF TGTGCCAGCAGCCCAACCTCAACTAGCGGGATGTTCTCAGATACGCAGTATTTT
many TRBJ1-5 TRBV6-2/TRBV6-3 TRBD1 CASSYSQGNNQPQHF TGTGCCAGCAGTTACTCACAGGGGAACAATCAGCCCCAGCATTTT
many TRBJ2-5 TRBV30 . CAWSIRGTQYF TGTGCCTGGAGTATCAGGGGGACCCAGTACTTC
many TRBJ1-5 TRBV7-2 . CASSLGISNQPQHF TGTGCCAGCAGCTTGGGCATTAGCAATCAGCCCCAGCATTTT
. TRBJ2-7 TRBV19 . CASSIMPSGAYEQYF TGTGCCAGTAGTATAATGCCGTCGGGCGCGTACGAGCAGTACTTC
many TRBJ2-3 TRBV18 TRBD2 CASSRASGTETDTQYF TGTGCCAGCTCAAGGGCTAGCGGGACCGAGACAGATACGCAGTATTTT
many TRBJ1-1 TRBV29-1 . CSVLVEAEAFF TGCAGCGTCCTAGTTGAGGCTGAAGCTTTCTTT
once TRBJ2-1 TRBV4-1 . CASSPSPSFNEQFF TGCGCCAGCAGCCCAAGTCCTAGCTTCAATGAGCAGTTCTTC
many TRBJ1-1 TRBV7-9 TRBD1 CASSTQGAVNTEAFF TGTGCCAGCAGCACACAGGGGGCGGTAAACACTGAAGCTTTCTTT
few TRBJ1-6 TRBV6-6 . CASTPPGVGTPLHF TGTGCCAGCACCCCGCCAGGGGTTGGGACACCCCTCCACTTT
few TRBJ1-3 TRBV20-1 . CSARGEISYSGNTIYF TGCAGTGCTAGAGGGGAGATTTCATACTCTGGAAACACCATATATTTT
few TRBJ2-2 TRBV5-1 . CASSWEQTGELFF TGCGCCAGCAGCTGGGAGCAGACCGGGGAGCTGTTTTTT
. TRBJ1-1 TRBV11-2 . CASSSKGHLNTKAFF TGTGCCAGCAGCTCAAAGGGACATCTGAACACTAAAGCTTTCTTT
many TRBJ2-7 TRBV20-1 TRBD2 CSARVRASGYEQYF TGCAGTGCTAGAGTTCGGGCTAGCGGTTACGAGCAGTACTTC
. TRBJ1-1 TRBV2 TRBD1 CASILAGGPNTEAFF TGTGCCAGCATCCTCGCAGGGGGCCCTAACACTGAAGCTTTCTTT
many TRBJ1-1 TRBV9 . CASSPGSTGTPEAFF TGTGCCAGCAGCCCGGGATCAACAGGGACCCCTGAAGCTTTCTTT
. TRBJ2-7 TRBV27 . CASSPSGGQITYEQYF TGTGCCAGCAGTCCATCTGGCGGCCAAATTACATACGAGCAGTACTTC
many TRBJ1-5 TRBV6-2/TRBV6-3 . CASKGAGTRQQPQHF TGTGCCAGCAAAGGGGCAGGGACCCGACAGCAGCCCCAGCATTTT
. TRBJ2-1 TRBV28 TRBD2 CASSLGLAGRVEQFF TGTGCCAGCAGTTTGGGACTAGCGGGACGCGTGGAGCAGTTCTTC
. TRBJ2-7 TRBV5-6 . CASNYGLSEQYF TGTGCCAGCAACTATGGGCTCTCCGAGCAGTACTTC
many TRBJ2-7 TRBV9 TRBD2 CASSEGTSYEQYF TGTGCCAGCAGCGAGGGGACTAGCTACGAGCAGTACTTC
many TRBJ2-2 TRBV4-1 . CASSQPQGLGTGELFF TGCGCCAGCAGCCAGCCGCAAGGTCTAGGCACCGGGGAGCTGTTTTTT
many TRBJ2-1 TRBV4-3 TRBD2 CASSQVLVAGDNEQFF TGCGCCAGCAGCCAAGTGTTGGTAGCGGGGGACAATGAGCAGTTCTTC
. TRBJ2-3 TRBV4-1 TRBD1 CASSQLPGQGGTQYF TGCGCCAGCAGCCAACTACCGGGACAGGGAGGTACGCAGTATTTT
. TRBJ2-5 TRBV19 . CASTGAHQETQYF TGTGCCTCCACTGGGGCACATCAAGAGACCCAGTACTTC
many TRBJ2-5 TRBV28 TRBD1 CASSPTPGQQETQYF TGTGCCAGCAGTCCAACACCGGGACAGCAAGAGACCCAGTACTTC
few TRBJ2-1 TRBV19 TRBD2 CASSISSGSHNYNEQFF TGTGCCAGTAGTATCAGTAGCGGGAGCCACAATTACAATGAGCAGTTCTTC
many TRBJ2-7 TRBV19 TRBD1 CASSMGDRNYEQYF TGTGCCAGTAGTATGGGGGACAGGAACTACGAGCAGTACTTC
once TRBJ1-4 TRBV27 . CASTPGLGEKLFF TGTGCCAGCACCCCAGGGCTGGGGGAAAAACTGTTTTTT
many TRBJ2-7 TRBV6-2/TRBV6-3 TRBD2 CASSYEATGGYEQYF TGTGCCAGCAGTTATGAGGCCACGGGGGGATACGAGCAGTACTTC
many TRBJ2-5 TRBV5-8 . CASSFRTGRETQYF TGTGCCAGCAGCTTTAGAACAGGGCGGGAGACCCAGTACTTC
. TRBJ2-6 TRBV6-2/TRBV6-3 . CASSPRGAPGANVLTF TGTGCCAGCAGCCCCAGGGGAGCACCTGGGGCCAACGTCCTGACTTTC
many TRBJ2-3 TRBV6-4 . CASSDFPSTDTQYF TGTGCCAGCAGTGACTTCCCAAGCACAGATACGCAGTATTTT